Below are 6 T cell receptor beta chains sequenced from a single sample in a study of T cell responses to AZD1222 COVID-19 vaccine. TCRdb's copy holds only in-frame clones and misses some; the assay was immunoSEQ multiplex PCR. The sample lists 200,000 to 250,000 clones, 94% occurring once. Sequencing was performed on peripheral blood, taken 28 days after the second dose of the MenACWY control vaccine. The receptors here all came from an adult who received the MenACWY meningococcal vaccine as a control.

V and J are TRBV27 and TRBJ1-5; no clear D gene. Trimming removed 5 bases at V and 3 bases at J, with 11 bases between. The CDR3 has 14 residues. From germline, CDR1 is MNHEY and CDR2 SMNVEV (reference sequence). CDR3 sequence reads: CASSSHQFNQPQHF. CDR3 sequence (DNA): TGTGCCAGCAGTAGTCACCAATTCAATCAGCCCCAGCATTTT.

The chain is built from TRBV28 and TRBJ1-1; possible D gene TRBD1, 6 bases. There are 13 residues in the CDR3. Germline CDR1 MDHEN, CDR2 SYDVKM. V shed 5 bases and J shed 6 bases, with 13 bases lying between them. The CDR3 region has the DNA TGTGCCAGCAGTCTCGGGACACCGGCTGAAGCTTTCTTT. Protein sequence: CASSLGTPAEAFF. Full variable domain (missing parts from reference TRBV28 and TRBJ1-1): DVKVTQSSRYLVKRTGEKVFLECVQDMDHENMFWYRQDPGLGLRLIYFSYDVKMKEKGDIPEGYSVSREKKERFSLILESASTNQTSMYLCASSLGTPAEAFFGQGTRLTVV.

The V gene is TRBV5-8, the J gene TRBJ1-5; 8 nucleotides align to TRBD1. V lost 0 bases, J lost 2 bases, and 4 bases stayed unmatched. The CDR3 contains 16 residues. In germline, CDR1 is SGHTS, CDR2 YDEGEE. The CDR3, as DNA: TGTGCCAGCAGCTTGGCGGACAGGGTTGGCAATCAGCCCCAGCATTTT. Amino acid sequence: CASSLADRVGNQPQHF.

This chain connects TRBV5-1 to TRBJ2-1, with D maybe TRBD2 (6 bases). V was trimmed by 0 bases and J by 3 bases, leaving 7 bases between them. CDR3 size: 14 residues. Germline V CDR1 and CDR2: SGHRS, YFSETQ. The CDR3 DNA sequence: TGCGCCAGCAGCTTGGGTAGCGGCTACAATGAGCAGTTCTTC. As protein: CASSLGSGYNEQFF.

J is TRBJ2-2 and V is TRBV5-8; D may be TRBD1 or TRBD2 (5 bases each). The germline V gene has CDR1 SGHTS and CDR2 YDEGEE. Trimming stripped 2 bases from V and 4 bases from J, with 9 bases between. This CDR3 has 14 amino acids. The CDR3 DNA reads as TGTGCCAGCAGCTTTCTAGGGACCACCGGGGAGCTGTTTTTT. Its protein product is CASSFLGTTGELFF.

The V call is TRBV3-1 (or the pseudogene TRBV3-2), the J call TRBJ1-2, with a tentative D call TRBD1 (6 bases). CDR3 size: 15 residues. The germline V gene encodes CDR1 LGHDT and CDR2 YNNKEL (reference sequence). Trimming took off 3 bases at V and 6 bases at J, with 17 bases between the two ends. CDR3 sequence: CASSHRQAEANGYTF. The DNA for the CDR3 is TGTGCCAGCAGCCACCGACAGGCGGAAGCGAATGGCTACACCTTC.